This T cell receptor (beta chain) was found in a study of spatial heterogeneity in lung cancer. Time point indicated: blood at routine non-recurrence follow-up after resection. Sequencing was performed on whole RNA extracted from tumor and nontumor lung tissue, or from frozen PBMC, and the material was left unsorted. One entry per CDR3 protein, called by TCRdb with MiXCR from the 5' RACE reads. Counted here are 35,000 to 50,000 distinct CDR3 sequences, around 21% occurring once; the ten biggest clones make up approximately 6.8%. CDR1 and CDR2 from the germline V gene are LNHDA and SQIVND (reference sequence). The V end was cut by 5 bases, the J end by 5 bases, with 12 bases between. The CDR3 is 14 residues long.

The specimen comprised PBMCs, sampled at follow-up. The rearrangement links TRBV19 to TRBJ2-2; possible D gene TRBD2, 5 bases. This TCR was sampled from a female donor with early-stage non-small cell lung cancer. The CDR3 protein is CASSFPRGTGELFF. The CDR3 nucleotides read TGTGCCAGTAGTTTTCCCCGAGGGACCGGGGAGCTGTTTTTT.